This T cell receptor beta chain stems from a study of identical twins. V dropped 5 bases and J dropped 6 bases, with 16 bases sitting between them. There are 15 residues in the CDR3. CDR1 and CDR2 (germline): LNHNV, YYDKDF (reference sequence). Overall study findings and caveats: Beta out-of-frame sequences showed weaker excess twin sharing.

This clonotype was counted between two and nine times. Its specificity is unknown. TCRdb recomputed calls from the 5' RACE reads with MiXCR, one row per CDR3 protein. The table has roughly 490,000 distinct CDR3 sequences, roughly an eighth seen once; the top ten hold approximately 0.98%. This sample was shared with a second study, whose subject was yellow fever vaccine responses in identical twins.

Sequencing was carried out using CD4+ T cells sorted from blood. This clonotype was obtained from a woman aged 18 to 35 in good health. The rearrangement joins TRBV15 to TRBJ2-2, with unresolved D. The CDR3 DNA reads as TGTGCCACCAGCCAGACCAGTCTGGGGTCCGGGGAGCTGTTTTTT. Protein sequence: CATSQTSLGSGELFF.